A selection of T cell receptor beta chains follows, all from one sample in a study of cytomegalovirus exposure and HLA in healthy donors. Repertoires were generated with immunoSEQ multiplex PCR, while TCRdb's copy carries only in-frame clones and drops some. The sample lists 150,000 to 200,000 clones; roughly four fifths were seen once. The specimen sequenced was PBMCs. These receptors all stem from a woman aged 30 to 39 in good health and CMV-seronegative. Each CDR3 is given with its conserved first and last residue. D genes are given only for firm matches. The size of a clone is reported for some rows only, either as once, few or many, or as a class for expanded clones.

cdr3_nt	cdr3_aa	j_call	v_call	d_call	clone_size
TGTGCCAGCAGCGCGGGACAGGCCCTTTATGGCTACACCTTC	CASSAGQALYGYTF	TRBJ1-2	TRBV7-2	TRBD1	NA
TGTGCCAGTCTGTTCATGACAGGGGTCACCGGGGAGCTGTTTTTT	CASLFMTGVTGELFF	TRBJ2-2	TRBV5-6	TRBD1	NA
TGTGCCAGCAGTCGGTACAGGGCCAGCTCCTACGAGCAGTACTTC	CASSRYRASSYEQYF	TRBJ2-7	TRBV27	NA	NA
TGTGCCAGCGCTTGGATGCCAGGGGAGAATCAGCCCCAGCATTTT	CASAWMPGENQPQHF	TRBJ1-5	TRBV5-5	NA	NA
TGTGCCAGCTCACCACTGGGCGGGAATGAAAAACTGTTTTTT	CASSPLGGNEKLFF	TRBJ1-4	TRBV18	NA	NA
TGCGCCAGCAGCTTGGCCGCGGAGTTTGGGACTGAAGCTTTCTTT	CASSLAAEFGTEAFF	TRBJ1-1	TRBV5-1	NA	NA
TGCGCCAGCAGCCAAGAAAGAGGGGAGGGCGTCCGGGCTGGGGCCAACGTCCTGACTTTC	CASSQERGEGVRAGANVLTF	TRBJ2-6	TRBV4-1	TRBD2	NA
TGCGCCAGCAGCTTGAACAGCCGGGACAATAATGAAAAACTGTTTTTT	CASSLNSRDNNEKLFF	TRBJ1-4	TRBV5-1	NA	NA
TGTGCCAGCAGCTTAAGGGACACTAACCAAGAGACCCAGTACTTC	CASSLRDTNQETQYF	TRBJ2-5	TRBV7-9	NA	NA
TGTGCCATCAGTCTAGTAGGGGTTGGTTCCAATGAGCAGTTCTTC	CAISLVGVGSNEQFF	TRBJ2-1	TRBV10-3	NA	NA
TGTGCCAGCAGTCTCGGGACTAGCGGGGTAGGGTTCGAGACCCAGTACTTC	CASSLGTSGVGFETQYF	TRBJ2-5	TRBV28	TRBD2	NA
TGTGCCAGCAGTTCCCCCGGTAGCGAAGAGACCCAGTACTTC	CASSSPGSEETQYF	TRBJ2-5	TRBV6-9	NA	once
TGCGCCAGCAGCTTCGGGACAGCGTATGGCTACACCTTC	CASSFGTAYGYTF	TRBJ1-2	TRBV5-1	TRBD1	NA
TGTGCCAGTAGCCGACTGATTCCCTGGGGACAGGGACCTAGTCAGCCCCAGCATTTT	CASSRLIPWGQGPSQPQHF	TRBJ1-5	TRBV19	TRBD1	NA
TGTGCCTGGAGTGTAATGTCGGGGGGGACAGGGGGACAAGAGACCCAGTACTTC	CAWSVMSGGTGGQETQYF	TRBJ2-5	TRBV30	TRBD1	NA
TGTGCCAGCAGCTTAGCGACAGACTCCTACGAGCAGTACTTC	CASSLATDSYEQYF	TRBJ2-7	TRBV7-2	NA	NA
TGCGCCAGCAGCGGGGGGGGACCTTACGAGCAGTACTTC	CASSGGGPYEQYF	TRBJ2-7	TRBV10-2	TRBD2	NA
TGTGCCAGCAGTTTATCTGCCAGGTATAGCAATCAGCCCCAGCATTTT	CASSLSARYSNQPQHF	TRBJ1-5	TRBV27	NA	once
TGTGCCAGCAGCCCACTGGGACAGTCTAATTCACCCCTCCACTTT	CASSPLGQSNSPLHF	TRBJ1-6	TRBV11-2	TRBD1	NA
TGTGCCTGGAGTGTAAGAGGGGGCAGCACAGATACGCAGTATTTT	CAWSVRGGSTDTQYF	TRBJ2-3	TRBV30	TRBD1	NA
TGCGCCAGCAGCTGGGGCGGGGGTGTCACAGATACGCAGTATTTT	CASSWGGGVTDTQYF	TRBJ2-3	TRBV5-1	TRBD2	NA